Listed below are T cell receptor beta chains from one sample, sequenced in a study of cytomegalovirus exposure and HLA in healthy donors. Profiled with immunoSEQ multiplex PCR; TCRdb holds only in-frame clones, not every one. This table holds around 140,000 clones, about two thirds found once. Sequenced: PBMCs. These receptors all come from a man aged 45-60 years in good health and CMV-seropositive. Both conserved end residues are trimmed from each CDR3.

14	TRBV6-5	ASSYRGSAGANVLT
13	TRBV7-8	ASSLVGTANYGYT
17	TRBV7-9	SSSLEASGGGLAKNIQY
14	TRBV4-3	ASSQDLRDRDYGYT
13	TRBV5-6	ASSLRLAGPHEQY
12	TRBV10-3	AIRGSGVGTEAF
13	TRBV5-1	ASSLDSGSAYEQY
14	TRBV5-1	ASSVGLAVSSYEQY
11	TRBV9	ASGVGGGTEAF
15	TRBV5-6	ASSLVRLAGVTDTQY
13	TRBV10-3	AISEGEGGNQPQH